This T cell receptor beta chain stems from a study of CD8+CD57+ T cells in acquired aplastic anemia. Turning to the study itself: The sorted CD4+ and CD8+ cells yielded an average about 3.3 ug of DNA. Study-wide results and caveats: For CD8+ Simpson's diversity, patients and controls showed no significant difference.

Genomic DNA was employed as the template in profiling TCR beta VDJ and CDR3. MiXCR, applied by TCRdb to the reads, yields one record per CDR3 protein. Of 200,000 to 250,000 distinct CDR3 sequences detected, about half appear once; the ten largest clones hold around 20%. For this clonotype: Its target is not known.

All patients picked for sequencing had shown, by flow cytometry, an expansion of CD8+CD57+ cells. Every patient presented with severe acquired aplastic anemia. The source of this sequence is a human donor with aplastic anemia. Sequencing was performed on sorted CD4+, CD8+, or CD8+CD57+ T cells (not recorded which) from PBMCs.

The CDR3: CACITGTDGYTF. The CDR3 DNA sequence: TGTGCCTGTATCACCGGGACAGATGGCTACACCTTC. V and J are TRBV30 and TRBJ1-2; 7 nucleotides line up with TRBD1. CDR1 GTSNPN and CDR2 SVGIG come from the germline V gene (reference sequence). The CDR3 runs to 12 residues. Losses at the gene ends were 6 bases for V and 6 bases for J; bases not matched to a gene: 7.